Given below is one T cell receptor (beta chain) in context. Its antigen is as yet unknown. This specimen belongs to a study of identical twins. General study results and limits: Researchers reported excess low generation probability among twin-shared out-of-frame alpha sequences.

Germline CDR1 and CDR2: MDHEN and SYDVKM. This CDR3 is 12 amino acids long. Trimming left V 5 bases short and J 8 bases short, with 10 bases between. One entry per CDR3 protein results from TCRdb running MiXCR on the 5' RACE reads. Among around 1.7 million distinct CDR3 sequences listed, around a third were seen once. The rearrangement joins TRBV28 to TRBJ2-4; D is undetermined. This receptor was taken from a newborn girl in good health. Input material: cord blood. The CDR3 DNA reads as TGTGCCAGCAGTAAGTTAGGAGACATTCAGTACTTC. The encoded protein is CASSKLGDIQYF.